Listed below are T cell receptor beta chains from one sample, sequenced in a study of spatial heterogeneity in lung cancer. One entry per CDR3 protein, called by TCRdb with MiXCR from the 5' RACE reads. The sample has approximately 44,000 distinct CDR3 sequences; roughly an eighth are singletons. Sequenced material: PBMCs, taken at surgery. The source of these receptors is a male donor with early-stage non-small cell lung cancer. Both conserved end residues are part of each CDR3.

TRBJ2-1,TRBV27,CASRPIGTGIYNEQFF
TRBJ2-2,TRBV6-5,CASKPDRGNSGELFF
TRBJ2-7,TRBV6-2/TRBV6-3,CASRRPGLTYEQYF
TRBJ2-1,TRBV18,CASSPRGLAGANEQFF
TRBJ2-7,TRBV7-9,CASSTDLLRGVSYEQYF
TRBJ2-3,TRBV5-1,CASGLAGGLSTDTQYF
TRBJ2-7,TRBV5-6,CASSLEPLFRGSSYEQYF
TRBJ1-1,TRBV7-9,CASSLAEGMGQAFF
TRBJ2-1,TRBV20-1,CSAEAPLAGGGFGEQFF
TRBJ1-1,TRBV12-3/TRBV12-4,CASTPKENTEAFF
TRBJ2-7,TRBV20-1,CSARDPWGGSYEQYF
TRBJ2-3,TRBV14,CASSQDVGLAMATQYF
TRBJ2-5,TRBV5-1,CASSPVLSGQETQYF
TRBJ1-5,TRBV3-1,CASSRTGGNQPQHF
TRBJ2-3,TRBV14,CASSPGGQRTDTQYF
TRBJ2-3,TRBV18,CASSPGQGARTDTQYF
TRBJ2-3,TRBV7-9,CASSLVANTDTQYF
TRBJ1-1,TRBV25-1,CASSEYGGQTEAFF
TRBJ1-5,TRBV10-3,CAISGGSNQPQHF
TRBJ2-7,TRBV5-1,CASSLAPGREQYF
TRBJ1-2,TRBV30,CARARGKDYGYTF
TRBJ2-3,TRBV7-2,CASSQGGDTQYF
TRBJ2-5,TRBV28,CASSLWEKETQYF
TRBJ2-4,TRBV7-9,CASSSGRSNIQYF
TRBJ1-2,TRBV7-9,CASSPRQDLSTF
TRBJ2-1,TRBV7-2,CASSTTPSERRFF
TRBJ2-1,TRBV12-3/TRBV12-4,CASSLGVYNEQFF
TRBJ2-3,TRBV9,CASSPGTSGKTDTQYF
TRBJ2-1,TRBV7-9,CASSSGLAGGLTEQFF
TRBJ2-6,TRBV4-2,CASSRGTSGRRGANVLTF
TRBJ2-7,TRBV28,CASSSTAYEQYF
TRBJ2-2,TRBV11-3,CASSPLGGSTGELFF
TRBJ1-2,TRBV12-3/TRBV12-4,CASSFGAGGSGYTF
TRBJ2-1,TRBV30,CAWSGGFSGNEQFF
TRBJ2-1,TRBV6-2/TRBV6-3,CASSWVGVNEQFF
TRBJ2-1,TRBV10-3,CAISDLGRARTYNEQFF
TRBJ2-1,TRBV29-1,CSVFPPAGAVNEQFF
TRBJ2-7,TRBV4-1,CASSQTWTGQREQYF
TRBJ2-5,TRBV25-1,CASSAASGAETQYF
TRBJ2-7,TRBV6-2/TRBV6-3,CASSYMRTPFYEQYF
TRBJ2-1,TRBV12-3/TRBV12-4,CASSLTGPYNEQFF
TRBJ1-2,TRBV20-1,CSADRGRGYTF
TRBJ1-6,TRBV9,CASSVGTGRNSPLHF
TRBJ1-4,TRBV5-1,CASSLTRTGIEKLFF
TRBJ2-1,TRBV18,CASSPPLAGVEQFF
TRBJ1-4,TRBV20-1,CSARGAGKLFF
TRBJ1-4,TRBV19,CASSIPQGGNEKLFF
TRBJ1-6,TRBV7-9,CASSRGGRGASPLHF
TRBJ2-2,TRBV14,CASSQRNTGELFF
TRBJ2-2,TRBV4-3,CASSLRVGWSGELFF
TRBJ2-2,TRBV3-1,CASTGSGELFF
TRBJ2-2,TRBV4-1,CASSHAQLKGRLNTGELFF
TRBJ2-1,TRBV11-2,CASSLGGEQFF
TRBJ1-6,TRBV3-1,CASSQGQGGSPLHF
TRBJ2-7,TRBV2,CASSGGLAGAYEQYF
TRBJ2-2,TRBV20-1,CSASVSGNTGELFF
TRBJ2-2,TRBV9,CASSVAASGRAGELFF
TRBJ1-1,TRBV6-4,CASSDGQVEAFF
TRBJ1-5,TRBV7-9,CASSSAGQGRNQPQHF